The subject of this entry is one T cell receptor (beta chain). Antigen: not known. The data belong to a study of shared clonotypes between healthy human individuals. Background on the study: CD4 naive and memory got three plates each, CD8 naive two, CD8 memory one.

Clones were read by immunoSEQ multiplex PCR, and TCRdb kept only the in-frame ones, dropping some. The sample includes hundreds of thousands of clones, around 96% of them seen just once. General study results and limits: Estimated richness values were generally larger in naive subsets than in memory subsets. The naive CD4 repertoires of four donors were compared, and around 5% of clonotypes were shared.

There are 12 residues in the CDR3. The V end lost 2 bases, the J end lost 3 bases, and 5 bases lay between the germline ends. Germline loops: CDR1 SGHDT, CDR2 YYEEEE. CD8 cells classed as naive were CD45RO-negative and positively selected for CCR7, excluding terminally differentiated effector memory CD45RA+ cells. The healthy adult donors were HIV-negative and reported no recent acute infections or vaccinations. The genes are TRBV5-6 and TRBJ1-1; D is unclear. Source material: naive CD8+ T cells sorted from blood. The receptor was isolated from a woman aged 30 to 39 in good health. The CDR3 loop reads CASSFGYTEAFF. The CDR3 region has the DNA TGTGCCAGCAGCTTTGGGTACACTGAAGCTTTCTTT.